This T cell receptor beta chain was sequenced in a study of a mutant IDH1 vaccine in newly diagnosed glioma (dated by TCRdb to the early 2020s). A note on the overall study: Patients received eight vaccinations in weeks 1, 3, 5, 7, 11, 15, 19 and 23, corresponding to visits V03 through V10. Peripheral blood samples were drawn at six visits, namely V03 (baseline), V05, V07, V10, V12 and V13. Vaccination began 4-6 weeks after radiotherapy alone, or alongside temozolomide cycles in the chemotherapy-containing groups. Longitudinal TCRB deep sequencing was performed for about two dozen treated patients wherever samples were available for exploratory analyses. The roughly 30 treated patients were 62.5% male and around 40% female, with a mean age of around 40 years. Before enrollment, patients had received standard therapy of radiotherapy alone, temozolomide alone, or radiochemotherapy with temozolomide; most received the combination. The full study reports these points: Selection of PBMC samples for TCRB deep sequencing was based on availability. No apparent relationship was observed between pseudoprogression and alterations in the top peripheral T cell clonotypes detected by TCRB sequencing. The authors noted that analyses of patient blood samples could not be reproduced because of sample limitations. Immune responses induced by the vaccine were seen in 90% to 95% of patients across multiple MHC alleles.

Library prep was done by the immunoSEQ multiplex PCR assay. Following the manufacturer's protocol, the hsTCRB Kit was used to amplify rearranged TCR beta chain sequences. TCRB libraries were sequenced on an Illumina MiSeq. Processing in the source paper ran as follows. The kit vendor's proprietary platform handled demultiplexing, trimming and gene mapping. Imported from immuneACCESS, the table was reduced by TCRdb to in-frame sequences with V and J called. These copies leave out some clones; in studies compared against another copy, an unresolved V gene accounts for under half, and the cause of the remainder is not known. From that table come the V and J calls and clone size; the DNA was used to work out D and trimming. The sample data list 35,000 to 45,000 clones, and 81% of these were observed just once. Together, the top ten hold 9.5% to 13% of the sample. Comments on this clone: No antigen is known for it. Qualities for individual bases were not recorded, and no much larger clone is one base off.

Read against the paper, the sample's time point label means: week 5, during vaccination. A 20-mer mutant IDH1 peptide at 300 micrograms in Montanide made up each vaccine dose, which was injected subcutaneously together with topical imiquimod. Donors had newly diagnosed WHO grade 3 or 4 IDH1-mutant astrocytomas with loss of nuclear ATRX. The samples were drawn from NOA16, a multicentre, single-arm, open-label phase I trial in Germany that tested a mutant IDH1 peptide vaccine in humans for the first time. Genomic DNA for TCRB sequencing was isolated from EDTA blood with the DNeasy Blood and Tissue Kit. The sequence derives from a man aged 45-65 years with glioma. The sequenced sample was PBMCs, obtained from a glioma patient whose treatment included an IDH1 peptide vaccine.

The CDR3 sequence is CASYENTGELFF. In nucleotide form, the sequence is TGTGCCTCTTACGAGAACACCGGGGAGCTGTTTTTT. The chain uses TRBV25-1 and TRBJ2-2, with no confidently assigned D gene. The junction shows trimming of 11 bases on V and 1 base on J, plus 8 bases between the germline ends. The germline V gene yields MGHDK for CDR1 and SYGVNS for CDR2. Including cysteine and phenylalanine, the CDR3 has 12 amino acids. The retained sequence is limited to the CDR3, 36 bases, with the frame set at the first base.